The 14 T cell receptor beta chains presented below share a single source sample, sequenced in a study of blood T cell repertoires in COVID-19. Clones were sequenced by immunoSEQ multiplex PCR, and TCRdb holds only the in-frame ones, with some missing. The data contain 350,000 to 450,000 clones, over 75% of them singletons. What was sequenced was PBMCs or T cells enriched from blood (not recorded which). These TCRs come from a man younger than 45 who had recovered from COVID-19.

The CDR3 here is CASMPSTGGYSYEQYF. CDR3 DNA sequence: TGTGCCAGCATGCCCTCCACAGGGGGCTACTCCTACGAGCAGTACTTC. The V call is TRBV28, the J call TRBJ2-7; 9 nucleotides agree with TRBD1. This CDR3 is 16 amino acids long. V was pared by 7 bases and J by 0 bases, with 10 bases of the junction left unmatched. Germline V gene data show CDR1 as MDHEN and CDR2 as SYDVKM.

V and J are TRBV20-1 and TRBJ2-1; TRBD1 might be the D (6 bases). The germline V gene encodes CDR1 DFQATT and CDR2 SNEGSKA (reference sequence). There are 11 residues in the CDR3. The CDR3 DNA is TGCGGACAGAGCTCCTACAATGAGCAGTTCTTC. This translates into CGQSSYNEQFF.

The V and J genes are TRBV21-1 and TRBJ1-6; the table's D call, TRBD1, has no DNA check behind it. TRBV21-1 is assigned pseudogene status. The CDR3 is 16 amino acids. The CDR3 sequence is CASSTLQGTNNSPLHF. CDR3 nucleotides: TGTGCCAGCAGCACCCTCCAGGGTACGAATAATTCACCCCTCCACTTT.

V gene TRBV3-1 (or the pseudogene TRBV3-2) combines with J gene TRBJ2-1, with D unclear. V was pared by 4 bases and J by 9 bases, with 19 bases between. CDR3 length: 15 amino acids. CDR1 and CDR2 from the germline V gene are LGHDT and YNNKEL (reference sequence). The CDR3 region has the DNA TGTGCCAGCAGCCCGCGCAGAGGTCCATTCTCTGAGCAGTTCTTC. Residues: CASSPRRGPFSEQFF.

The chain combines TRBV28 with TRBJ1-2; 8 nucleotides match TRBD1. V shed 7 bases, J shed 4 bases, and the junction held 11 bases outside the gene matches. This CDR3 has 15 residues. The V gene's germline CDR1 is MDHEN and CDR2 SYDVKM. The CDR3 sequence is CASNPGQGMIYGYTF. In DNA form, the CDR3 reads TGTGCCAGCAACCCCGGACAGGGAATGATCTATGGCTACACCTTC.

This clone was seen just once. The J gene is TRBJ2-1, the V gene TRBV7-3; the match to TRBD1 covers 11 bases. With V trimmed by 0 bases and J by 1 base, 5 bases remained unmatched. The CDR3 loop spans 18 amino acids. From germline, CDR1 is SGHTA and CDR2 FQGTGA. In DNA form, the CDR3 reads TGTGCCAGCAGCTTAACCGGGACAGGGGGTAAGTCCTACAATGAGCAGTTCTTC. Its protein product is CASSLTGTGGKSYNEQFF.

This chain connects TRBV7-2 to TRBJ2-1, with TRBD1 matching 9 bases. Germline assignment: CDR1 SGHTA and CDR2 FQGNSA. This CDR3 is 15 amino acids long. V gave up 5 bases and J gave up 3 bases; unmatched junction bases: 5. CDR3 DNA sequence: TGTGCCAGCAGCCGGACAGGGGTAGGCTACAATGAGCAGTTCTTC. It is translated as CASSRTGVGYNEQFF.

V usage is TRBV5-8 and J usage is TRBJ2-4; perhaps TRBD2 as D (5 bases). CDR1 and CDR2 (germline): SGHTS, YDEGEE. Trimming pared 4 bases from V and 6 bases from J, leaving 11 bases between. The CDR3 has 13 amino acids. The CDR3 is CASSRGGLNIQYF. The CDR3 coding sequence is TGTGCCAGCAGCAGAGGAGGATTAAACATTCAGTACTTC.

The genes are TRBV29-1 and TRBJ2-5, with 9 bases identical to TRBD2. The CDR3 covers 13 residues. Germline CDR1 SQVTM, CDR2 ANQGSEA. With 6 bases clipped from V and 4 bases from J, the junction kept 6 bases outside the gene matches. CDR3 protein: CSVAKGLAETQYF. The CDR3 region has the DNA TGCAGCGTAGCTAAGGGACTAGCAGAGACCCAGTACTTC.

This rearrangement joins TRBV19 to TRBJ1-5; 7 nucleotides match TRBD1. Germline CDR1 LNHDA, CDR2 SQIVND (reference sequence). The CDR3 spans 17 residues. V lost 6 bases to trimming and J lost 4 bases; unmatched junction nucleotides: 15. This chain's CDR3 is CASSLSGGGMRNQPQHF. The CDR3 DNA sequence: TGTGCCAGTAGCCTCTCAGGGGGTGGAATGAGGAATCAGCCCCAGCATTTT.

This sequence joins TRBV19 and TRBJ2-7, with unresolved D. Per germline, CDR1 LNHDA and CDR2 SQIVND (reference sequence). Trimming cost V 5 bases and J 3 bases, with 14 bases left between them. The CDR3 has 14 residues. CDR3 amino acids: CASSDTRAFYEQYF. In DNA, the CDR3 is TGTGCCAGTAGTGATACGAGAGCCTTCTACGAGCAGTACTTC.

The rearrangement uses TRBV6-5 and TRBJ1-2; 8 bases align to TRBD1. V lost 4 bases to trimming and J lost 8 bases; unmatched junction nucleotides: 6. The CDR3 sequence is 13 residues long. CDR1 is MNHEY, CDR2 SVGAGI, per germline. CDR3 nucleotides: TGTGCCAGCAGTTCCGGACAGGGTCTAGGCTACACCTTC. Its protein is CASSSGQGLGYTF.

The gene calls are TRBV5-1 and TRBJ1-2; D gene unclear. The germline V and J ends were trimmed by 4 bases and 0 bases, with 10 bases remaining between them. The CDR3 sequence is 14 residues long. Germline V gives CDR1 SGHRS, CDR2 YFSETQ. The CDR3 DNA reads as TGCGCCAGCAGCCCCGATAGCCCTAACTATGGCTACACCTTC. Translation: CASSPDSPNYGYTF. Full variable domain (outside the CDR3, taken from reference TRBV5-1 and TRBJ1-2): KAGVTQTPRYLIKTRGQQVTLSCSPISGHRSVSWYQQTPGQGLQFLFEYFSETQRNKGNFPGRFSGRQFSNSRSEMNVSTLELGDSALYLCASSPDSPNYGYTFGSGTRLTVV.

The chain has TRBV28 and TRBJ1-1; D perhaps matches TRBD1 (5 bases). Per germline, CDR1 MDHEN and CDR2 SYDVKM. CDR3 length equals 15 residues. Trimming shortened V by 6 bases and J by 9 bases, and 23 bases separated the two germline ends. This CDR3 reads CASRRVTSPSGKAFF. CDR3 coding DNA: TGTGCCAGCAGGCGCGTCACGTCCCCATCAGGGAAAGCTTTCTTT.